This T cell receptor (beta chain) comes out of a study of shared clonotypes between healthy human individuals. Donors comprised healthy HIV-negative adults lacking recent acute infections or vaccinations. The assay used deep level. Scientists sequenced DNA from unsorted PBMC on ten immunoSEQ deep assay plates. Per the authors' pipeline: Sequence data from immunoSEQ were junction-only and lacked quality scores; consequently, filtering differed. Clones were sequenced by immunoSEQ multiplex PCR, and TCRdb holds only the in-frame ones, with some missing. V, J and clone size are those of that table, while D and trimming were read from the DNA. The profile shows 450,000 to 650,000 clones, around 77% of them singletons. The clonotype comes from a woman in her thirties or forties in good health. Some clones in this sample may be carry-over from other donors' samples. Sequencing was carried out using PBMCs.

The CDR3 DNA sequence: TGTGCTAGTGGTTCCCTCCATCAGCCCCAGCATTTT. This codes for CASGSLHQPQHF. V and J are TRBV12-5 and TRBJ1-5; no firm D call. Germline V gives CDR1 LGHNT, CDR2 FRNRAP. The CDR3 is 12 amino acids. V was pared by 4 bases and J by 5 bases, with 6 bases between. Supplemented by reference TRBV12-5 and TRBJ1-5, the full variable domain reads DARVTQTPRHKVTEMGQEVTMRCQPILGHNTVFWYRQTMMQGLELLAYFRNRAPLDDSGMPKDRFSAEMPDATLATLKIQPSEPRDSAVYFCASGSLHQPQHFGDGTRLSIL.